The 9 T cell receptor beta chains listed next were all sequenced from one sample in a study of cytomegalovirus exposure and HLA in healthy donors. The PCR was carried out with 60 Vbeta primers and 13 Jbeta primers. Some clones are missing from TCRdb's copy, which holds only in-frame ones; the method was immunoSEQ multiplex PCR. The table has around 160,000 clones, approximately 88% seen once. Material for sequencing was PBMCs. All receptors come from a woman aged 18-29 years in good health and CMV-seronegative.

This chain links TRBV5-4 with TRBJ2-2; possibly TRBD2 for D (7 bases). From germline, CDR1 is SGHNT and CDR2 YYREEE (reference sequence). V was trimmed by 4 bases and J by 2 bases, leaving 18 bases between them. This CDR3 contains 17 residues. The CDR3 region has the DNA TGTGCCAGCAGCCCCCGAGGGGGGGTAATCAACACCGGGGAGCTGTTTTTT. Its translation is CASSPRGGVINTGELFF.

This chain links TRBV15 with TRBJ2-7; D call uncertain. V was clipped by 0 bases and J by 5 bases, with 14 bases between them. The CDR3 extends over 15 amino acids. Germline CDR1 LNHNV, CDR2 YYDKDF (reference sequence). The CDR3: CATSRDITVRHEQYF. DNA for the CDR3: TGTGCCACCAGCAGAGATATAACAGTAAGACACGAGCAGTACTTC.

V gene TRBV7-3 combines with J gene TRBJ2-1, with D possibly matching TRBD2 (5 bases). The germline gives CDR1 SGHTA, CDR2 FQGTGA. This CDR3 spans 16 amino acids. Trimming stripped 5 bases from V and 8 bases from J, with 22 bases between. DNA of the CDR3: TGTGCCAGCAGCCCTGTAGCGTCCCTATTGGGTTATGAGCAGTTCTTC. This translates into CASSPVASLLGYEQFF.

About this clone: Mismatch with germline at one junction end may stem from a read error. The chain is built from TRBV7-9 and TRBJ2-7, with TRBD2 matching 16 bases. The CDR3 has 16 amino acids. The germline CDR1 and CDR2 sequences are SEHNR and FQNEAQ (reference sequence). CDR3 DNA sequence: TGTTCCAGCAGCGCCGGGACTAGCGGGGGGGCCCGCGAGCAGTACTTC. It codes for CSSSAGTSGGAREQYF.

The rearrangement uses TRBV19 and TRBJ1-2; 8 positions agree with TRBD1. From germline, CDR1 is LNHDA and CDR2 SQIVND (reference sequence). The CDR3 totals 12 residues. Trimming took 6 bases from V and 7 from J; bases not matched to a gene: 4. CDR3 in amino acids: CASRTGEAGYTF. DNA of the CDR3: TGTGCCAGTAGGACAGGGGAGGCTGGCTACACCTTC.

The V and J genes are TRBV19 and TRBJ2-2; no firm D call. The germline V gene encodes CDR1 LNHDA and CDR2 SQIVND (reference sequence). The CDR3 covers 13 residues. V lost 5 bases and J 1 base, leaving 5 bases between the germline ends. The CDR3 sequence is CASSVMNTGELFF. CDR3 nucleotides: TGTGCCAGTAGTGTCATGAACACCGGGGAGCTGTTTTTT.

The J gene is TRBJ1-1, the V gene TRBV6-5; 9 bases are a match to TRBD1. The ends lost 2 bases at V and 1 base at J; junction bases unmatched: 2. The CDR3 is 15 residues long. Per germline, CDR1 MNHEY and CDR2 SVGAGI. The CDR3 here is CASSYVDRGNTEAFF. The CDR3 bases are TGTGCCAGCAGTTACGTGGACAGGGGGAACACTGAAGCTTTCTTT.

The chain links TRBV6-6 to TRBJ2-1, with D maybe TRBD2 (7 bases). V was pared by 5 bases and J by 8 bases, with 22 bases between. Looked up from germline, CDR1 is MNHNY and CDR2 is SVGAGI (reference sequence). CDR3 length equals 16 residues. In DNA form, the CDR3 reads TGTGCCAGCAGTGGCCGTCAAGGGGGGGCCTTCGATGAGCAGTTCTTC. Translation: CASSGRQGGAFDEQFF.

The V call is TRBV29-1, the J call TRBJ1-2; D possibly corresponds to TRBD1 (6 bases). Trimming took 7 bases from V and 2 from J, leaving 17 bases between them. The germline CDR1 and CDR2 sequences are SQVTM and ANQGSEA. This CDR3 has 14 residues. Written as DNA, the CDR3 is TGCAGCGCTGGGGGGCGGGGGCGGAACTATGGCTACACCTTC. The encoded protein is CSAGGRGRNYGYTF.